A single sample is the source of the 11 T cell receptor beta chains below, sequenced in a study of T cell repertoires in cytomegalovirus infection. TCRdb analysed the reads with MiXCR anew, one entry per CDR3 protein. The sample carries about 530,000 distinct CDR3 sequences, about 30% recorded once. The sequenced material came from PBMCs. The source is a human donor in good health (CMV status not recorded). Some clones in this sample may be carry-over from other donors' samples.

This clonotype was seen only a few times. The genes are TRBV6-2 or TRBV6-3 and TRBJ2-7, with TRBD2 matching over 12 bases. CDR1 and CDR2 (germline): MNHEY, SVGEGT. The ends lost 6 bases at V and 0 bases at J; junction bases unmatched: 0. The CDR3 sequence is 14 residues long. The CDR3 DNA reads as TGTGCCAGCAGACTAGCGGGAGGCTCCTACGAGCAGTACGTC. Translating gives CASRLAGGSYEQYV.

As DNA, the CDR3 is TGTGCTAGTGGTCCCGAGCTTGCAGCCAACACCGGGGAGCTGTTTTTT. Translated: CASGPELAANTGELFF. The chain uses TRBV12-5 and TRBJ2-2; no clear D. The CDR3 consists of 16 residues. The V gene's germline CDR1 is LGHNT and CDR2 FRNRAP. The V end was cut by 5 bases, the J end by 2 bases, with 15 bases between.

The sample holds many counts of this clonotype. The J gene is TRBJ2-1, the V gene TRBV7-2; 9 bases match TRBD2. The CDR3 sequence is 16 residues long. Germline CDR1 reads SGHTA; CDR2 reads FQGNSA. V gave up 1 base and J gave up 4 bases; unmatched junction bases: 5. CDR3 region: CASSLVWREGYNEQFF. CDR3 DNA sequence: TGTGCCAGCAGCTTAGTCTGGCGGGAGGGGTACAATGAGCAGTTCTTC.

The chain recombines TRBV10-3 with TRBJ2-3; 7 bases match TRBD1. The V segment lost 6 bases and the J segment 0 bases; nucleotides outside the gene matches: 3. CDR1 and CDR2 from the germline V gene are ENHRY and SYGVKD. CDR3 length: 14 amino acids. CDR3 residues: CAIRTGQSTDTQYF. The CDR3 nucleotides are TGTGCCATCAGGACGGGACAGAGCACAGATACGCAGTATTTT.

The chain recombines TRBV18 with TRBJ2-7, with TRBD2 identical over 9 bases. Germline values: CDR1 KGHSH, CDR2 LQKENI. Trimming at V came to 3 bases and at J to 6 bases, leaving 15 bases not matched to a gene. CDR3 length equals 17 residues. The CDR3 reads CASSPSGLAGGPVEQYF. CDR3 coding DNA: TGTGCCAGCTCACCTTCCGGGTTGGCGGGAGGGCCGGTCGAGCAGTACTTC.

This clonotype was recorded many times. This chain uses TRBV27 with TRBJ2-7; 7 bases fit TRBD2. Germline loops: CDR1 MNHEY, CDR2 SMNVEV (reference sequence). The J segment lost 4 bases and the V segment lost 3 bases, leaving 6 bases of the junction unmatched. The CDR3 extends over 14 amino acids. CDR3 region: CASSFAGEGYEQYF. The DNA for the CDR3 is TGTGCCAGCAGTTTCGCGGGAGAGGGGTACGAGCAGTACTTC.

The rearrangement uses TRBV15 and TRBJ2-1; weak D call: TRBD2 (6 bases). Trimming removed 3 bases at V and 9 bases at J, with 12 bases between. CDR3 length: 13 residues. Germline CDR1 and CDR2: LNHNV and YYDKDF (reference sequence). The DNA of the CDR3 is TGTGCCACCAGCAGCGGAGGGCCTCGTGAGCAGTTCTTC. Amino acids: CATSSGGPREQFF. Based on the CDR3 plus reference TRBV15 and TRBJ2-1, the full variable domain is DAMVIQNPRYQVTQFGKPVTLSCSQTLNHNVMYWYQQKSSQAPKLLFHYYDKDFNNEADTPDNFQSRRPNTSFCFLDIRSPGLGDTAMYLCATSSGGPREQFFGPGTRLTVL.

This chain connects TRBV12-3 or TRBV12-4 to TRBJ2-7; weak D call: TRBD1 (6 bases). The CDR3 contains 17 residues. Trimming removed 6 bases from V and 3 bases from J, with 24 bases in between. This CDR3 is CASSPYAPKDSNYEQYV. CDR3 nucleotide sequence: TGTGCCAGCAGCCCCTATGCCCCCAAGGACAGTAACTACGAGCAGTACGTC.

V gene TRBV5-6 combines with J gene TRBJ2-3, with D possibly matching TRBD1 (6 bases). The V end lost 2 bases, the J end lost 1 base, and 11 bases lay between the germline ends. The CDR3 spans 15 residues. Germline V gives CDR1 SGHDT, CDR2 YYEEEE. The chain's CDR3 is CASSFTGLGTDTQYF. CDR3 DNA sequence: TGTGCCAGCAGCTTTACAGGGTTGGGCACAGATACGCAGTATTTT.

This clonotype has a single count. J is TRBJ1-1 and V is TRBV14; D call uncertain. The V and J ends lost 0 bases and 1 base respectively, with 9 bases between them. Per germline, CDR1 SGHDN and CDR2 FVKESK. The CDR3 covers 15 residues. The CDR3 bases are TGTGCCAGCAGCCAAGAGTCTCAAGCGAACACTGAAGCTTTCTTT. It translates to CASSQESQANTEAFF.

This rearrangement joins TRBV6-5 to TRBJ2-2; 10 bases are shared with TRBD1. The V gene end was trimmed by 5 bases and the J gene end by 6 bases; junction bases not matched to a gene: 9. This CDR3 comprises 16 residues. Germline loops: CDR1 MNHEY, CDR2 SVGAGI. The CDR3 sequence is CASSPWTGGESGELFF. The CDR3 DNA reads TGTGCCAGCAGTCCCTGGACAGGGGGGGAGTCCGGGGAGCTGTTTTTT.